Below, one TCR beta chain is given with its context. The antigen remains undetermined. The data derive from a study of CD4 T cells in relation to SARS-CoV-2 and coronaviruses. Study details: PBMCs were cultured with antigen for roughly 10 days before TCR beta sequencing.

CD4+ T cells from unexposed donors were obtained before the COVID-19 pandemic (2011-2018). Isolation of CD4+ T cells took place after about 9 days in culture. TCRdb keeps only in-frame clones here, not all; method: immunoSEQ multiplex PCR. The sample yields nearly 30,000 clones, roughly 72% seen once. CDR1 is SGHRS, CDR2 YFSETQ, per germline. The junction had 4 bases not matched to a gene; V was cut back by 0 bases and J by 4 bases. The CDR3 extends over 16 amino acids. This receptor was identified in a human donor in good health. The chain joins TRBV5-1 to TRBJ1-4; 9 bases align to TRBD1. Sequenced: CD4+ T cells from PBMCs, cultured in vitro. CDR3 loop: CASSLAGQGSNEKLFF. CDR3 in DNA: TGCGCCAGCAGCTTGGCGGGACAGGGTAGTAATGAAAAACTGTTTTTT.